Each of the 32 T cell receptor beta chains below was sequenced from the same sample in a study of cytomegalovirus exposure and HLA in healthy donors. PCR primers comprised 60 Vbeta and 13 Jbeta primers. Assay: immunoSEQ multiplex PCR; the TCRdb copy retains only in-frame clones and omits some. The sample gives around 99,000 clones, around 77% of which show up once; over 3% is in the top ten. Sequencing input: PBMCs. The receptor source for this set is a man aged 40-50 years in good health and CMV-seronegative.

The CDR3: CASSQDLSGTNEKLFF. In nucleotides, the CDR3 is TGTGCCAGCAGCCAAGATCTTTCGGGAACTAATGAAAAACTGTTTTTT. The chain employs TRBV4-2 and TRBJ1-4, with D hard to call. CDR1 is LGHNA, CDR2 YNFKEQ, per germline. V lost 0 bases, J lost 1 base, and 9 bases lay in between. The CDR3 is 16 amino acids.

The chain uses TRBV11-2 and TRBJ2-5; 9 bases match TRBD2. The CDR3 has 16 residues. V lost 0 bases, J lost 5 bases, and 7 bases stayed unmatched. The V gene's germline CDR1 is SGHAT and CDR2 FQNNGV. In DNA form, the CDR3 reads TGTGCCAGCAGCTTAGAGCTAGCGGGAACATGGGAGACCCAGTACTTC. Translated, it gives CASSLELAGTWETQYF.

V and J are TRBV19 and TRBJ1-5; D might be TRBD1 (6 bases). Germline-derived CDR1 and CDR2 are LNHDA and SQIVND (reference sequence). The length of the CDR3 is 15 residues. V was cut by 3 bases and J by 6 bases, with 15 bases left in between. CDR3 sequence (DNA): TGTGCCAGTAGTATCGGGGGGGCGCGCGGTCAGCCCCAGCATTTT. This gives the protein CASSIGGARGQPQHF. Complete variable domain (other parts from reference TRBV19 and TRBJ1-5): DGGITQSPKYLFRKEGQNVTLSCEQNLNHDAMYWYRQDPGQGLRLIYYSQIVNDFQKGDIAEGYSVSREKKESFPLTVTSAQKNPTAFYLCASSIGGARGQPQHFGDGTRLSIL.

This clone was recorded once. The chain employs TRBV7-9 and TRBJ1-2; the D gene is possibly TRBD1 (5 bases). Trimming removed 3 bases at V and 8 bases at J, with 13 bases between. This CDR3 is built from 13 residues. Germline V gives CDR1 SEHNR, CDR2 FQNEAQ (reference sequence). CDR3 sequence reads: CASSLTAPEGYTF. CDR3 DNA sequence: TGTGCCAGCAGCTTGACAGCTCCGGAGGGCTACACCTTC.

This sequence joins TRBV2 and TRBJ1-2, with no clear D. Trimming removed 3 bases at V and 2 bases at J, with 7 bases between. Germline V gene sequence: CDR1 SNHLY, CDR2 FYNNEI. This CDR3 contains 13 residues. This chain's CDR3 is CASSDDKNYGYTF. As DNA, the CDR3 is TGTGCCAGCAGTGACGACAAGAACTATGGCTACACCTTC.

This clone appeared a few times. V gene TRBV5-4 combines with J gene TRBJ2-1; TRBD2 agrees at 14 bases. This CDR3 spans 17 amino acids. Germline CDR1 reads SGHNT; CDR2 reads YYREEE (reference sequence). V lost 4 bases, J lost 9 bases, and 12 bases stayed unmatched. The CDR3, as DNA: TGTGCCAGCAGCGCCGGACTAGCGGGGGGAGGGGGGGTTGAGCAGTTCTTC. Protein product: CASSAGLAGGGGVEQFF.

The rearrangement uses TRBV11-1 and TRBJ2-7; 8 nucleotides match TRBD1. The junction had 4 bases not matched to a gene; V was cut back by 3 bases and J by 6 bases. In germline, CDR1 is SGHAT, CDR2 FQDESV (reference sequence). The CDR3 has 13 amino acids. The CDR3 sequence: CASSFRQGSEQYF. CDR3 DNA: TGTGCCAGCAGCTTTCGACAGGGGAGCGAGCAGTACTTC.

This chain uses TRBV7-9 with TRBJ1-1, with TRBD1 identical over 8 bases. Per the germline V gene, CDR1 is SEHNR and CDR2 is FQNEAQ (reference sequence). This CDR3 is built from 13 residues. V trimming: 1 base; J trimming: 5 bases; junction bases outside the gene matches: 0. This chain's CDR3 is CASSLGQGTEAFF. In nucleotides, the CDR3 is TGTGCCAGCAGCTTAGGACAGGGGACTGAAGCTTTCTTT.

Concerning this clone: Different DNA sequences within this sample yield the same CDR3. This chain uses TRBV5-4 with TRBJ2-7, with D maybe TRBD1 (6 bases). This CDR3 spans 14 amino acids. Germline V gene sequence: CDR1 SGHNT, CDR2 YYREEE (reference sequence). V was clipped by 0 bases and J by 0 bases, with 7 bases between them. CDR3 DNA: TGTGCCAGCAGCTTGGGCAGGGGCTCCTACGAGCAGTACTTC. Protein: CASSLGRGSYEQYF.

The genes are TRBV2 and TRBJ2-5; possibly TRBD2 for D (6 bases). The CDR3 totals 13 residues. V dropped 6 bases and J dropped 1 base, with 9 bases sitting between them. Germline V lookup: CDR1 SNHLY, CDR2 FYNNEI. The CDR3 DNA sequence: TGTGCCAGCAGCGGGGGTCTCCAAGAGACCCAGTACTTC. Translated: CASSGGLQETQYF.

The gene calls are TRBV7-6 and TRBJ2-3, with a tentative D call TRBD2 (5 bases). Germline CDR1 and CDR2: SGHVS and FNYEAQ. The CDR3 length is 16 residues. Deletions cut 5 bases from V and 2 bases from J, with 17 bases between. CDR3 sequence reads: CASSPGVAQATDTQYF. The DNA for the CDR3 is TGTGCCAGCAGCCCTGGCGTAGCGCAGGCCACAGATACGCAGTATTTT.

The rearrangement uses TRBV5-1 and TRBJ2-3; 7 nucleotides line up with TRBD2. J was trimmed by 0 bases and V by 0 bases; bases with no gene match: 4. Germline V gene sequence: CDR1 SGHRS, CDR2 YFSETQ. The CDR3 extends over 16 amino acids. CDR3 DNA: TGCGCCAGCAGCTTGGAAGCGGGGAAAAGCACAGATACGCAGTATTTT. Its translation is CASSLEAGKSTDTQYF.

The rearrangement links TRBV4-2 to TRBJ2-1, with TRBD2 matching over 9 bases. V shed 0 bases and J 0 bases; nucleotides not matched to a gene: 0. The CDR3 length is 16 residues. Germline assignment: CDR1 LGHNA and CDR2 YNFKEQ. CDR3 sequence (DNA): TGTGCCAGCAGCCAAGAGCGGGGGGGCTCCTACAATGAGCAGTTCTTC. It translates to CASSQERGGSYNEQFF.

The genes are TRBV28 and TRBJ2-5; 8 bases align to TRBD1. The CDR3 runs to 14 residues. The germline gives CDR1 MDHEN, CDR2 SYDVKM. Trimming cost V 2 bases and J 3 bases; bases outside gene matches: 2. This CDR3 reads CASSLGDRKETQYF. CDR3 sequence (DNA): TGTGCCAGCAGTTTAGGGGACAGGAAAGAGACCCAGTACTTC.

This clone has more than one count but fewer than ten. The chain recombines TRBV29-1 with TRBJ2-5; D not resolved. This CDR3 has 13 amino acids. The germline CDR1 and CDR2 sequences are SQVTM and ANQGSEA. Trimming left V 2 bases short and J 1 base short, with 8 bases between. CDR3 residues: CSVESPVQETQYF. As DNA, the CDR3 is TGCAGCGTTGAAAGTCCAGTCCAAGAGACCCAGTACTTC. The variable domain in full, with the rest retrieved from reference TRBV29-1 and TRBJ2-5, is SAVISQKPSRDICQRGTSLTIQCQVDSQVTMMFWYRQQPGQSLTLIATANQGSEATYESGFVIDKFPISRPNLTFSTLTVSNMSPEDSSIYLCSVESPVQETQYFGPGTRLLVL.

The chain combines TRBV18 with TRBJ1-5, with 8 positions matching TRBD1. V shed 6 bases, J shed 3 bases, and the junction held 4 bases outside the gene matches. Per the germline V gene, CDR1 is KGHSH and CDR2 is LQKENI. This CDR3 region has 14 residues. DNA of the CDR3: TGTGCCAGCTCGGACAGGGTGAACAATCAGCCCCAGCATTTT. This sequence encodes CASSDRVNNQPQHF.

This chain uses TRBV18 with TRBJ2-7; D is possibly TRBD2 (5 bases). Per germline, CDR1 KGHSH and CDR2 LQKENI. Trimming took off 3 bases at V and 4 bases at J, with 10 bases between the two ends. This CDR3 has 13 residues. CDR3 loop: CASSPQRGYEQYF. Written as DNA, the CDR3 is TGTGCCAGCTCACCTCAGAGAGGGTACGAGCAGTACTTC.

The rearrangement links TRBV29-1 to TRBJ1-2; 9 positions match TRBD1. In germline, CDR1 is SQVTM, CDR2 ANQGSEA. The CDR3 has 13 amino acids. After removal of 7 bases from V and 8 bases from J, the junction contained 11 bases not matched to a gene. The CDR3 coding sequence is TGCAGCGCCAACGAACAGGGGGCTGAAGGCTACACCTTC. It translates to CSANEQGAEGYTF. The complete variable domain, with remaining parts taken from reference TRBV29-1 and TRBJ1-2, reads SAVISQKPSRDICQRGTSLTIQCQVDSQVTMMFWYRQQPGQSLTLIATANQGSEATYESGFVIDKFPISRPNLTFSTLTVSNMSPEDSSIYLCSANEQGAEGYTFGSGTRLTVV.

The CDR3 loop reads CASSQGGPGESPLHF. In DNA, the CDR3 is TGTGCCAGCAGTCAGGGCGGGCCAGGGGAATCACCCCTCCACTTT. The V call is TRBV28, the J call TRBJ1-6; a weak D match, TRBD1 (6 bases). There are 15 residues in the CDR3. V was cut by 5 bases and J by 10 bases, with 18 bases left in between. Germline assignment: CDR1 MDHEN and CDR2 SYDVKM.

This clone has a single count. This sequence joins TRBV6-5 and TRBJ1-2; 7 nucleotides align to TRBD1. This CDR3 contains 14 residues. Per germline, CDR1 MNHEY and CDR2 SVGAGI. The J segment lost 4 bases and the V segment lost 5 bases, leaving 7 bases of the junction unmatched. CDR3 in amino acids: CASSPTTGFYGYTF. In DNA, the CDR3 is TGTGCCAGCAGTCCCACGACAGGGTTCTATGGCTACACCTTC.

Remarks on this clone: A read error may produce the germline difference seen at one junction end. The rearrangement links TRBV11-3 to TRBJ2-7; 11 positions agree with TRBD1. This CDR3 comprises 13 residues. Germline V lookup: CDR1 SGHNT, CDR2 YENEEA. CDR3 nucleotides: TGTGCCAGCAGCTTAAGGGGACAGGGGGAGCAGTCCTTC. Translating gives CASSLRGQGEQSF.

This chain uses TRBV2 with TRBJ2-3, with 8 bases lining up with TRBD2. CDR3 length: 16 amino acids. Germline values: CDR1 SNHLY, CDR2 FYNNEI. Trimming at V came to 6 bases and at J to 2 bases, leaving 10 bases not matched to a gene. Here the CDR3 DNA reads TGTGCCAGCAGCGCCAGGGCGGGGGGAACCACAGATACGCAGTATTTT. This sequence encodes CASSARAGGTTDTQYF.

The chain recombines TRBV30 with TRBJ2-5; 10 nucleotides line up with TRBD1. The tail of the sequence fits TRBJ2-7 better, so the J call may be wrong. The CDR3 consists of 14 residues. Germline CDR1 is GTSNPN and CDR2 is SVGIG (reference sequence). This chain's CDR3 is CAARPGTGVGEQYF. The CDR3 DNA reads as TGTGCCGCGCGCCCCGGGACAGGGGTCGGCGAGCAGTACTTC.

The chain is built from TRBV5-6 and TRBJ1-2; a weak D match, TRBD1 (6 bases). The CDR3 length is 15 residues. Trimming took off 1 base at V and 7 bases at J, with 17 bases between the two ends. Looked up from germline, CDR1 is SGHDT and CDR2 is YYEEEE. For the CDR3, the DNA is TGTGCCAGCAGCTTGTCTTCCGGGACAAAATTTGGCTACACCTTC. Protein product: CASSLSSGTKFGYTF.

The chain combines TRBV5-1 with TRBJ2-2, with D hard to call. In germline, CDR1 is SGHRS, CDR2 YFSETQ. Trimming left V 0 bases short and J 6 bases short, with 12 bases between. This CDR3 is 15 amino acids long. The CDR3 region has the DNA TGCGCCAGCAGCTTGGCCATAGGCGGAGCCGGGGAGCTGTTTTTT. This codes for CASSLAIGGAGELFF.

CDR3 bases: TGCGCCAGCAGCGGCGGACAGGGGGAAACTGAAGCTTTCTTT. Translating gives CASSGGQGETEAFF. This chain uses TRBV5-1 with TRBJ1-1, with 10 positions matching TRBD1. Germline-derived CDR1 and CDR2 are SGHRS and YFSETQ. Losses at the gene ends were 4 bases for V and 5 bases for J; bases not matched to a gene: 5. This CDR3 is 14 amino acids long. The full variable domain, in which reference TRBV5-1 and TRBJ1-1 provide the parts outside the CDR3, is KAGVTQTPRYLIKTRGQQVTLSCSPISGHRSVSWYQQTPGQGLQFLFEYFSETQRNKGNFPGRFSGRQFSNSRSEMNVSTLELGDSALYLCASSGGQGETEAFFGQGTRLTVV.

V gene TRBV2 combines with J gene TRBJ1-2; D unresolved. Looked up from germline, CDR1 is SNHLY and CDR2 is FYNNEI. V lost 7 bases and J lost 8, with 14 bases in between. The CDR3 sequence is 12 residues long. This CDR3 reads CASNDGMRGYTF. Written as DNA, the CDR3 is TGTGCCAGCAATGACGGGATGAGGGGCTACACCTTC.

The V gene is TRBV2, the J gene TRBJ2-2; TRBD2 matches at 10 bases. The CDR3 extends over 16 amino acids. With V trimmed by 2 bases and J by 7 bases, 7 bases remained unmatched. The V gene's germline CDR1 is SNHLY and CDR2 FYNNEI. The CDR3 DNA is TGTGCCAGCAGTGAACGTCAGCGGGGGGGGATCGGGGAGCTGTTTTTT. Its protein is CASSERQRGGIGELFF.

This clone has a handful of counts. V is TRBV11-3 and J is TRBJ2-2; 7 nucleotides match TRBD1. The CDR3 totals 16 residues. V trimming: 5 bases; J trimming: 6 bases; junction bases outside the gene matches: 12. Germline loops: CDR1 SGHNT, CDR2 YENEEA. The CDR3 DNA reads TGTGCCAGCAGCCCTAGGGGGACAGCTGTTGCCGGGGAGCTGTTTTTT. Its protein is CASSPRGTAVAGELFF.

This chain connects TRBV5-1 to TRBJ1-6; D gene uncertain. This CDR3 spans 14 amino acids. Germline loops: CDR1 SGHRS, CDR2 YFSETQ. V dropped 4 bases and J dropped 5 bases, with 10 bases sitting between them. DNA of the CDR3: TGCGCCAGCAGCCGGGAGGGAGATAATTCACCCCTCCACTTT. Its translation is CASSREGDNSPLHF. The full variable domain, with the rest looked up from reference TRBV5-1 and TRBJ1-6, is KAGVTQTPRYLIKTRGQQVTLSCSPISGHRSVSWYQQTPGQGLQFLFEYFSETQRNKGNFPGRFSGRQFSNSRSEMNVSTLELGDSALYLCASSREGDNSPLHFGNGTRLTVT.

This chain connects TRBV6-1 to TRBJ2-3; 8 nucleotides agree with TRBD1. This CDR3 is 13 amino acids long. CDR1 MNHNS and CDR2 SASEGT come from the germline V gene. With V trimmed by 6 bases and J by 5 bases, 4 bases remained unmatched. The CDR3 DNA is TGTGCCAGCAGAAAAACAGGGGGAGATACGCAGTATTTT. It codes for CASRKTGGDTQYF.

As DNA, the CDR3 is TGTGCCAGCAGCTCAACTAGCGGGATCACCTACGAGCAGTACTTC. Protein product: CASSSTSGITYEQYF. The chain employs TRBV28 and TRBJ2-7; 10 nucleotides align to TRBD2. Germline V gene sequence: CDR1 MDHEN, CDR2 SYDVKM. The CDR3 consists of 15 residues. The junction had 7 bases not matched to a gene; V was cut back by 6 bases and J by 2 bases.